The 21 T cell receptor beta chains below come from one sample, sequenced in a study of T cell responses to AZD1222 COVID-19 vaccine. TCRdb's copy holds only in-frame clones and misses some; the assay was immunoSEQ multiplex PCR. The repertoire has 95,000 to 150,000 clones, about nine tenths of them found once; the top ten carry nearly 4.5%. Material: peripheral blood, obtained on day 0 of MenACWY control vaccination. These receptors all stem from an adult in good health.

The chain recombines TRBV4-1 with TRBJ2-1; TRBD2 matches at 11 bases. The germline gives CDR1 MGHRA, CDR2 YSYEKL. This CDR3 spans 15 amino acids. V trimming: 8 bases; J trimming: 6 bases; junction bases outside the gene matches: 9. The CDR3 DNA is TGCGCCAGCCGTATGGGGCTAGCGGGAGGCAATGAGCAGTTCTTC. It translates to CASRMGLAGGNEQFF.

The CDR3 nucleotides read TGTGCCATCAGTGAGTCTCCCACCTCATACGAGCAGTACGTC. Translated: CAISESPTSYEQYV. The chain has TRBV10-3 and TRBJ2-7, with D unclear. V lost 0 bases, J lost 4 bases, and 10 bases lay in between. CDR1 is ENHRY and CDR2 is SYGVKD in the germline V gene. The CDR3 covers 14 residues.

The chain is built from TRBV19 and TRBJ1-5, with 7 positions matching TRBD1. CDR1 and CDR2 from the germline V gene are LNHDA and SQIVND (reference sequence). Trimming took 5 bases from V and 0 from J; bases not matched to a gene: 7. This CDR3 spans 16 amino acids. As DNA, the CDR3 is TGTGCCAGTAGTGTGACAGGGCGGAATAGCAATCAGCCCCAGCATTTT. Translated, it gives CASSVTGRNSNQPQHF.

The chain links TRBV25-1 to TRBJ1-6, with D possibly matching TRBD1 (6 bases). Germline CDR1 and CDR2: MGHDK and SYGVNS. The V end was cut by 4 bases, the J end by 9 bases, with 10 bases between. The CDR3 runs 13 residues. CDR3 nucleotides: TGTGCCAGCAGTGTCGGACAGTTTTCACCCCTCCACTTT. Residues: CASSVGQFSPLHF.

This chain joins TRBV11-1 and TRBJ2-3, with a weak D call TRBD1 (6 bases). Trimming cost V 8 bases and J 11 bases, with 20 bases left between them. Germline loops: CDR1 SGHAT, CDR2 FQDESV (reference sequence). The CDR3 length is 13 residues. This chain's CDR3 is CASALKEGVKQYF. In nucleotides, the CDR3 is TGTGCCAGCGCCCTCAAAGAGGGGGTTAAGCAGTATTTT.

This clone was counted a single time. The gene calls are TRBV9 and TRBJ1-4; TRBD1 is a possible D gene (6 bases). The CDR3 has 16 amino acids. CDR1 and CDR2 (germline): SGDLS, YYNGEE. The V gene lost 4 bases and the J gene lost 0 bases, with 13 bases spanning the gap. The CDR3 sequence: CASSPRDTATNEKLFF. In nucleotides, the CDR3 is TGTGCCAGCAGCCCCCGGGACACTGCAACTAATGAAAAACTGTTTTTT.

This chain links TRBV10-3 with TRBJ2-7; D is unclear. V lost 0 bases to trimming and J lost 2 bases, with 20 bases between them. Germline assignment: CDR1 ENHRY and CDR2 SYGVKD. This CDR3 has 18 residues. The CDR3 reads CAISESTIIAGFAYEQYF. The CDR3 DNA is TGTGCCATCAGTGAGTCGACGATTATTGCAGGTTTCGCCTACGAGCAGTACTTC.

J is TRBJ2-1 and V is TRBV4-2, with 12 bases identical to TRBD2. The trim removed 1 base at V and 8 bases at J, leaving 6 bases unmatched. Germline values: CDR1 LGHNA, CDR2 YNFKEQ. The CDR3 sequence is 16 residues long. CDR3 loop: CASSQAASGGVDEQFF. CDR3 nucleotide sequence: TGTGCCAGCAGCCAAGCGGCTAGCGGGGGGGTCGATGAGCAGTTCTTC.

The chain employs TRBV28 and TRBJ2-3; 7 bases are a match to TRBD2. The CDR3 is 16 residues long. Germline loops: CDR1 MDHEN, CDR2 SYDVKM. Unmatched junction bases numbered 10, after V lost 7 bases and J lost 0 bases. CDR3 nucleotides: TGTGCCAGCACCCTACGTGGGGGGGGAAGCACAGATACGCAGTATTTT. Amino acid sequence: CASTLRGGGSTDTQYF. Based on the CDR3 plus reference TRBV28 and TRBJ2-3, the full variable domain is DVKVTQSSRYLVKRTGEKVFLECVQDMDHENMFWYRQDPGLGLRLIYFSYDVKMKEKGDIPEGYSVSREKKERFSLILESASTNQTSMYLCASTLRGGGSTDTQYFGPGTRLTVL.

V usage is TRBV6-6 and J usage is TRBJ2-5; no clear D gene. Per the germline V gene, CDR1 is MNHNY and CDR2 is SVGAGI (reference sequence). V lost 0 bases to trimming and J lost 1 base, with 9 bases between them. CDR3 length equals 15 residues. The CDR3 loop reads CASSYSLQPQETQYF. CDR3 nucleotides: TGTGCCAGCAGTTACTCCCTACAGCCCCAAGAGACCCAGTACTTC.

This sequence joins TRBV4-3 and TRBJ1-1; no reliable D call. The V gene's germline CDR1 is LGHNA and CDR2 YSLEER. The V and J ends lost 2 bases and 0 bases respectively, with 19 bases between them. The CDR3 is 18 amino acids. The CDR3 DNA reads as TGCGCCAGCAGCCAATACTTCGGAGGCGCTCTCATGAACACTGAAGCTTTCTTT. It yields the protein CASSQYFGGALMNTEAFF.

The rearrangement uses TRBV11-2 and TRBJ1-5; 7 bases align to TRBD1. The germline V gene has CDR1 SGHAT and CDR2 FQNNGV. V gave up 2 bases and J gave up 3 bases; unmatched junction bases: 4. The CDR3 loop spans 15 amino acids. The CDR3 loop reads CASSLTTGPNQPQHF. The CDR3 DNA reads as TGTGCCAGCAGCTTAACGACAGGGCCCAATCAGCCCCAGCATTTT.

The chain combines TRBV4-2 with TRBJ1-1; TRBD1 is a possible D gene (6 bases). Germline-derived CDR1 and CDR2 are LGHNA and YNFKEQ. The CDR3 is 14 residues long. Trimming took 2 bases from V and 4 from J, leaving 11 bases between them. The CDR3 here is CASSQRQGLTEAFF. In nucleotides, the CDR3 is TGTGCCAGCAGCCAACGGCAGGGGCTCACTGAAGCTTTCTTT.

The chain employs TRBV19 and TRBJ2-7; 8 bases are a match to TRBD2. The CDR3 has 14 amino acids. The trim removed 4 bases at V and 2 bases at J, leaving 4 bases unmatched. CDR1 is LNHDA, CDR2 SQIVND, per germline (reference sequence). The CDR3 protein is CASSTLAGTYEQYF. The CDR3 coding sequence is TGTGCCAGTAGTACCCTAGCGGGCACCTACGAGCAGTACTTC. Drawing the rest from reference TRBV19 and TRBJ2-7, the complete variable domain is DGGITQSPKYLFRKEGQNVTLSCEQNLNHDAMYWYRQDPGQGLRLIYYSQIVNDFQKGDIAEGYSVSREKKESFPLTVTSAQKNPTAFYLCASSTLAGTYEQYFGPGTRLTVT.

The table lists this clone with a few counts. This sequence joins TRBV6-1 and TRBJ1-3, with a possible D match to TRBD1 (5 bases). The CDR3 spans 16 residues. V lost 1 base to trimming and J lost 2 bases, with 12 bases between them. From germline, CDR1 is MNHNS and CDR2 SASEGT. The CDR3, as DNA: TGTGCCAGCAGTGAAGGCCCCGGGGCAGCTGGAAACACCATATATTTT. Amino acid sequence: CASSEGPGAAGNTIYF.

This chain joins TRBV5-4 and TRBJ1-1; D not resolved. The CDR3 is 12 amino acids. In germline, CDR1 is SGHNT, CDR2 YYREEE (reference sequence). V lost 2 bases to trimming and J lost 1 base, with 3 bases between them. The CDR3 is CASSFSNTEAFF. In DNA, the CDR3 is TGTGCCAGCAGCTTTTCGAACACTGAAGCTTTCTTT.

The rearrangement links TRBV5-6 to TRBJ2-1, with 7 bases matching TRBD2. The V gene end was trimmed by 2 bases and the J gene end by 5 bases; junction bases not matched to a gene: 7. This CDR3 comprises 15 residues. Germline CDR1 reads SGHDT; CDR2 reads YYEEEE. CDR3 residues: CASSFFRTRNNEQFF. The CDR3 coding sequence is TGTGCCAGCAGCTTCTTTAGGACTAGGAACAATGAGCAGTTCTTC.

The J gene is TRBJ2-1, the V gene TRBV19; 11 bases are a match to TRBD2. The length of the CDR3 is 15 residues. The junction had 5 bases not matched to a gene; V was cut back by 6 bases and J by 4 bases. From germline, CDR1 is LNHDA and CDR2 SQIVND (reference sequence). DNA for the CDR3: TGTGCCAGTAGACTAACTAGCGGGGGATACAATGAGCAGTTCTTC. Translating gives CASRLTSGGYNEQFF. The full variable domain, rest sourced from reference TRBV19 and TRBJ2-1, is DGGITQSPKYLFRKEGQNVTLSCEQNLNHDAMYWYRQDPGQGLRLIYYSQIVNDFQKGDIAEGYSVSREKKESFPLTVTSAQKNPTAFYLCASRLTSGGYNEQFFGPGTRLTVL.

The chain employs TRBV2 and TRBJ2-1, with D possibly called TRBD1 or TRBD2 (5 bases each). Trimming left V 6 bases short and J 7 bases short, with 16 bases between. The CDR3 spans 14 residues. Looked up from germline, CDR1 is SNHLY and CDR2 is FYNNEI. The CDR3 sequence: CASRAPGPGNEQFF. The CDR3 nucleotides read TGTGCCAGCAGGGCACCGGGACCAGGAAATGAGCAGTTCTTC.

This sequence joins TRBV12-3 or TRBV12-4 and TRBJ2-7; 7 bases fit TRBD1. This CDR3 is 13 amino acids long. CDR3 sequence: CASTQNRGYEQYF. The CDR3 DNA reads as TGTGCTTCTACCCAAAACAGGGGCTACGAGCAGTACTTC.

CDR3 region: CAISELQGSNTEAFF. The CDR3 DNA sequence: TGTGCCATCAGTGAGCTTCAGGGTTCGAACACTGAAGCTTTCTTT. The chain links TRBV10-3 to TRBJ1-1, with a tentative D call TRBD1 (5 bases). Germline CDR1 reads ENHRY; CDR2 reads SYGVKD. CDR3 size: 15 residues. V lost 2 bases and J 1 base, leaving 11 bases between the germline ends.